One sample yielded the 21 T cell receptor beta chains listed below, sequenced in a study of radiotherapy plus CTLA-4 blockade in lung cancer (dated by TCRdb to the late 2010s). The method was the immunoSEQ multiplex PCR assay. TCRdb took this table from immuneACCESS and kept in-frame rearrangements with V and J called. Such tables lack part of the clones; where checked against another copy, unresolved V genes explain under half of the gap, and the rest is unexplained. The sample yields about 120,000 clones; 85% to 90% were counted once. Under 8% of the sample belongs to the ten largest clones. Specimen: peripheral blood, collected from a patient treated with radiotherapy plus ipilimumab. The receptor set was obtained from a human donor with non-small cell lung cancer that progressed on radiotherapy plus ipilimumab.

The rearrangement joins TRBV27 to TRBJ1-4; D unresolved. This CDR3 region has 14 residues. Germline V gene data show CDR1 as MNHEY and CDR2 as SMNVEV (reference sequence). Trimming stripped 5 bases from V and 3 bases from J, with 10 bases between. CDR3 sequence: CASSRVAPNEKLFF. The CDR3 DNA follows: TGTGCCAGCAGTCGCGTAGCCCCTAATGAAAAACTGTTTTTT. Together with reference TRBV27 and TRBJ1-4, the CDR3 gives the full variable domain: EAQVTQNPRYLITVTGKKLTVTCSQNMNHEYMSWYRQDPGLGLRQIYYSMNVEVTDKGDVPEGYKVSRKEKRNFPLILESPSPNQTSLYFCASSRVAPNEKLFFGSGTQLSVL.

V gene TRBV19 combines with J gene TRBJ2-1; no clear D. Per germline, CDR1 LNHDA and CDR2 SQIVND (reference sequence). The V gene lost 3 bases and the J gene lost 0 bases, with 9 bases spanning the gap. This CDR3 has 15 residues. The CDR3, as DNA: TGTGCCAGTAGTATCGAACCTGGCTCCTACAATGAGCAGTTCTTC. Translation: CASSIEPGSYNEQFF.

The rearrangement links TRBV18 to TRBJ2-2; D could derive from TRBD1 or TRBD2 (5 bases each). The germline V gene has CDR1 KGHSH and CDR2 LQKENI. CDR3 length: 15 residues. V was pared by 2 bases and J by 3 bases, with 10 bases between. The CDR3 coding sequence is TGTGCCAGCTCACCAGACCTGGGGGACACCGGGGAGCTGTTTTTT. It translates to CASSPDLGDTGELFF.

The rearrangement uses TRBV5-6 and TRBJ2-7; weak D call: TRBD2 (6 bases). The CDR3 runs to 13 residues. V was cut by 4 bases and J by 5 bases, with 13 bases left in between. CDR1 SGHDT and CDR2 YYEEEE come from the germline V gene. The CDR3 DNA reads TGTGCCAGCAGCGTATCTAGCGCCGACGAGCAGTACTTC. Translated, it gives CASSVSSADEQYF. Using reference TRBV5-6 and TRBJ2-7 for the parts outside the CDR3, the full variable domain is DAGVTQSPTHLIKTRGQQVTLRCSPKSGHDTVSWYQQALGQGPQFIFQYYEEEERQRGNFPDRFSGHQFPNYSSELNVNALLLGDSALYLCASSVSSADEQYFGPGTRLTVT.

This clone came up once. The chain combines TRBV11-2 with TRBJ1-1, with D maybe TRBD1 (5 bases). Germline V gives CDR1 SGHAT, CDR2 FQNNGV. Trimming pared 5 bases from V and 3 bases from J, leaving 16 bases between. CDR3 size: 15 residues. The CDR3 is CASSPGPLSDTEAFF. The CDR3 DNA sequence: TGTGCCAGCAGCCCGGGGCCCCTGTCGGACACTGAAGCTTTCTTT.

J is TRBJ1-1 and V is TRBV29-1; D is undetermined. With 0 bases removed from V and 8 bases from J, the gap between germline ends came to 10 bases. There are 12 residues in the CDR3. Germline CDR1 is SQVTM and CDR2 is ANQGSEA. In DNA, the CDR3 is TGCAGCGTTGAAGATCTAGCGGGAGAAGCTTTCTTT. Its translation is CSVEDLAGEAFF. Filled out from reference TRBV29-1 and TRBJ1-1, the complete variable domain reads SAVISQKPSRDICQRGTSLTIQCQVDSQVTMMFWYRQQPGQSLTLIATANQGSEATYESGFVIDKFPISRPNLTFSTLTVSNMSPEDSSIYLCSVEDLAGEAFFGQGTRLTVV.

V is TRBV6-6 and J is TRBJ1-5; no reliable D call. Per germline, CDR1 MNHNY and CDR2 SVGAGI (reference sequence). The V end lost 7 bases, the J end lost 7 bases, and 14 bases lay between the germline ends. The CDR3 contains 13 residues. This CDR3 is CASTSVGNQPQHF. Here the CDR3 DNA reads TGTGCCAGCACCTCGGTGGGAAACCAGCCCCAGCATTTT.

The chain joins TRBV9 to TRBJ2-1, with 14 bases matching TRBD2. The CDR3 is 17 amino acids. Germline CDR1 reads SGDLS; CDR2 reads YYNGEE. The V segment lost 3 bases and the J segment 6 bases; nucleotides outside the gene matches: 8. This chain's CDR3 is CASSATPGTSGGNEQFF. CDR3 bases: TGTGCCAGCAGCGCTACGCCCGGGACTAGCGGGGGCAATGAGCAGTTCTTC.

The V gene is TRBV29-1, the J gene TRBJ1-2; tentative D call: TRBD1 (6 bases). With 2 bases removed from V and 0 bases from J, the gap between germline ends came to 13 bases. Germline CDR1 and CDR2: SQVTM and ANQGSEA. This CDR3 has 15 residues. Here the CDR3 reads CSVEQGLVANYGYTF. The DNA for the CDR3 is TGCAGCGTTGAACAGGGGCTGGTCGCTAACTATGGCTACACCTTC.

V and J are TRBV6-5 and TRBJ2-5, with a possible D match to TRBD2 (6 bases). The germline V and J ends were trimmed by 2 bases and 4 bases, with 11 bases remaining between them. This CDR3 is built from 14 residues. Germline V gene sequence: CDR1 MNHEY, CDR2 SVGAGI. CDR3 in DNA: TGTGCCAGCAGTTACACAGGAGGGCGAGAGACCCAGTACTTC. As protein: CASSYTGGRETQYF.

This clone has more than one count but fewer than ten. A junction end diverges from the germline sequence, so it may reflect a read error. V and J are TRBV19 and TRBJ2-7, with 9 bases fitting TRBD2. This CDR3 has 16 residues. Per germline, CDR1 LNHDA and CDR2 SQIVND (reference sequence). The CDR3 sequence is CASSTRSSGSSHEQYF. CDR3 DNA sequence: TGTGCCAGTAGTACCCGGAGTAGCGGGAGCTCCCACGAGCAGTACTTC.

The chain combines TRBV23-1 with TRBJ2-1; 7 nucleotides line up with TRBD2. TRBV23-1 is labeled an ORF, and its function is uncertain. Trimming removed 3 bases from V and 8 bases from J; junction bases left unmatched: 16. The CDR3 covers 17 residues. CDR3 sequence reads: CASSHCRLARSRDEQFF. DNA for the CDR3: TGCGCCAGCAGTCATTGCCGACTAGCTCGGTCGCGGGATGAGCAGTTCTTC.

The chain's CDR3 is CAITVDSGTPYEQYF. The CDR3 DNA sequence: TGTGCCATCACCGTCGATAGCGGTACCCCCTACGAGCAGTACTTC. The chain recombines TRBV10-3 with TRBJ2-7; possibly TRBD2 for D (6 bases). This CDR3 spans 15 amino acids. V lost 7 bases and J 2 bases, leaving 18 bases between the germline ends. Germline V lookup: CDR1 ENHRY, CDR2 SYGVKD.

The chain combines TRBV29-1 with TRBJ1-3, with D uncertain. The germline CDR1 and CDR2 sequences are SQVTM and ANQGSEA. V was clipped by 5 bases and J by 0 bases, with 5 bases between them. This CDR3 region has 12 residues. The CDR3 here is CSVRPSGNTIYF. The DNA of the CDR3 is TGCAGCGTTCGGCCCTCTGGAAACACCATATATTTT. Full variable domain (outside the CDR3, taken from reference TRBV29-1 and TRBJ1-3): SAVISQKPSRDICQRGTSLTIQCQVDSQVTMMFWYRQQPGQSLTLIATANQGSEATYESGFVIDKFPISRPNLTFSTLTVSNMSPEDSSIYLCSVRPSGNTIYFGEGSWLTVV.

The chain employs TRBV29-1 and TRBJ2-7; D not resolved. Trimming took 3 bases from V and 3 from J, leaving 6 bases between them. The CDR3 contains 11 residues. Germline CDR1 SQVTM, CDR2 ANQGSEA. The CDR3 DNA sequence: TGCAGCGTTGAGGCAGGCTACGAGCAGTACTTC. The encoded protein is CSVEAGYEQYF.

This chain links TRBV6-5 with TRBJ1-3; D is possibly TRBD1 (5 bases). The CDR3 is made up of 14 amino acids. Germline lookup yields CDR1 MNHEY and CDR2 SVGAGI. The ends were cut back, 4 bases at V and 7 bases at J, with 14 bases in the middle. The CDR3 sequence: CASSLPGPRNTIYF. The DNA for the CDR3 is TGTGCCAGCAGTTTGCCGGGACCGAGGAACACCATATATTTT.

This clone has a single count. The chain couples TRBV19 to TRBJ2-3; 7 bases map to TRBD2. Germline V gene sequence: CDR1 LNHDA, CDR2 SQIVND (reference sequence). V was clipped by 5 bases and J by 5 bases; unmatched bases: 7. This CDR3 contains 14 residues. The CDR3 nucleotides read TGTGCCAGTAGTCTTGGGTTAGCGGGAGATACGCAGTATTTT. As protein: CASSLGLAGDTQYF.

This sequence joins TRBV7-6 and TRBJ1-3; 10 bases map to TRBD1. The V gene end was trimmed by 2 bases and the J gene end by 4 bases; junction bases not matched to a gene: 2. Germline V gene sequence: CDR1 SGHVS, CDR2 FNYEAQ. The CDR3 is 15 amino acids. CDR3 protein: CASSLMTGGGNTIYF. The CDR3 DNA is TGTGCCAGCAGCTTAATGACAGGGGGCGGAAACACCATATATTTT.

This clone came up once. V is TRBV7-2 and J is TRBJ2-1; D is tentatively TRBD1 or TRBD2 (5 bases each). CDR1 is SGHTA, CDR2 FQGNSA, per germline. This CDR3 is built from 14 residues. The V end was cut by 6 bases, the J end by 4 bases, with 13 bases between. The CDR3 region is CASSPGAGYNEQFF. The CDR3 nucleotides are TGTGCCAGCAGTCCTGGGGCGGGTTACAATGAGCAGTTCTTC.

This clone occurred a few times. J is TRBJ1-5 and V is TRBV19; 7 bases fit TRBD1. There are 15 residues in the CDR3. The germline CDR1 and CDR2 sequences are LNHDA and SQIVND (reference sequence). Losses at the gene ends were 3 bases for V and 6 bases for J; bases not matched to a gene: 8. The chain's CDR3 is CASSIADQGVQPQHF. In DNA, the CDR3 is TGTGCCAGTAGTATTGCGGATCAGGGGGTTCAGCCCCAGCATTTT.

The chain recombines TRBV7-9 with TRBJ2-3; TRBD2 agrees at 10 bases. In germline, CDR1 is SEHNR, CDR2 FQNEAQ (reference sequence). The CDR3 consists of 19 residues. V lost 2 bases and J lost 3; bases outside the gene matches: 14. CDR3 region: CASSLKVGSGREGTDTQYF. DNA of the CDR3: TGTGCCAGCAGCTTAAAGGTCGGAAGCGGGAGGGAGGGGACAGATACGCAGTATTTT. The full variable domain, in which reference TRBV7-9 and TRBJ2-3 provide the parts outside the CDR3, is DTGVSQNPRHKITKRGQNVTFRCDPISEHNRLYWYRQTLGQGPEFLTYFQNEAQLEKSRLLSDRFSAERPKGSFSTLEIQRTEQGDSAMYLCASSLKVGSGREGTDTQYFGPGTRLTVL.